The 17 T cell receptor beta chains in this list originate from one sample, sequenced in a study of control samples from healthy donors and cancer patients. Profiling relied on immunoSEQ multiplex PCR, and the TCRdb table lists in-frame clones only, not all of them. The sample lists fewer than 85,000 clones; roughly 92% were seen once. Sequencing used blood. The receptors stem from a woman aged 55 to 70 in good health.

The gene calls are TRBV28 and TRBJ2-5; D tentatively fits TRBD1 or TRBD2 (5 bases each). The CDR3 loop spans 15 amino acids. V lost 3 bases, J lost 4 bases, and 15 bases lay in between. The germline CDR1 and CDR2 sequences are MDHEN and SYDVKM. The CDR3 here is CASSFLGGSGETQYF. As DNA, the CDR3 is TGTGCCAGCAGTTTTCTTGGGGGTTCGGGAGAGACCCAGTACTTC.

The V call is TRBV18, the J call TRBJ1-5; D uncertain. V was clipped by 2 bases and J by 4 bases, with 12 bases between them. This CDR3 is built from 15 residues. CDR1 KGHSH and CDR2 LQKENI come from the germline V gene. The CDR3 protein is CASSPNSFQNQPQHF. The CDR3 nucleotides are TGTGCCAGCTCACCAAACTCGTTCCAGAATCAGCCCCAGCATTTT.

This sequence joins TRBV5-1 and TRBJ1-1; D is undetermined. Germline assignment: CDR1 SGHRS and CDR2 YFSETQ. This CDR3 contains 13 residues. V lost 4 bases and J 3 bases, leaving 10 bases between the germline ends. The CDR3 sequence is CASSVGSDTEAFF. CDR3 nucleotide sequence: TGCGCCAGCAGCGTAGGGTCCGACACTGAAGCTTTCTTT.

This sequence joins TRBV9 and TRBJ1-6; perhaps TRBD1 as D (6 bases). The CDR3 is made up of 15 amino acids. V shed 4 bases and J shed 8 bases, with 16 bases lying between them. The germline V gene encodes CDR1 SGDLS and CDR2 YYNGEE. The CDR3 DNA sequence: TGTGCCAGCAGCCCCTTCCGGGGGGCTGATTCACCCCTCCACTTT. Protein sequence: CASSPFRGADSPLHF.

The chain links TRBV9 to TRBJ2-2; D unclear. V lost 4 bases to trimming and J lost 2 bases, with 9 bases between them. Germline values: CDR1 SGDLS, CDR2 YYNGEE. The CDR3 sequence is 14 residues long. CDR3 protein: CASSRNQNTGELFF. The CDR3 DNA reads TGTGCCAGCAGCCGGAATCAAAACACCGGGGAGCTGTTTTTT.

The CDR3 protein is CASSPGLAGGADTQYF. The CDR3 DNA reads as TGTGCCAGCTCACCGGGACTAGCGGGAGGGGCAGATACGCAGTATTTT. The chain joins TRBV18 to TRBJ2-3, with 16 bases matching TRBD2. V gave up 3 bases and J gave up 4 bases; unmatched junction bases: 1. Germline CDR1 KGHSH, CDR2 LQKENI. The CDR3 spans 16 residues.

This sequence joins TRBV19 and TRBJ1-1, with D perhaps matching TRBD1 (5 bases). Germline lookup yields CDR1 LNHDA and CDR2 SQIVND (reference sequence). The CDR3 extends over 12 amino acids. With 6 bases removed from V and 6 bases from J, the gap between germline ends came to 11 bases. The chain's CDR3 is CASSEGRAEAFF. The CDR3 region has the DNA TGTGCCAGTAGCGAGGGACGGGCTGAAGCTTTCTTT.

The V gene is TRBV7-2, the J gene TRBJ2-1; D is undetermined. Germline lookup yields CDR1 SGHTA and CDR2 FQGNSA. The CDR3 is made up of 16 amino acids. Between the trimmed V and J ends, which lost 5 bases and 0 bases, there was a span of 14 bases. This chain's CDR3 is CASSGWARSSYNEQFF. The CDR3 nucleotides are TGTGCCAGCAGCGGATGGGCGAGGAGCTCCTACAATGAGCAGTTCTTC. The full variable domain, in which reference TRBV7-2 and TRBJ2-1 provide the parts outside the CDR3, is GAGVSQSPSNKVTEKGKDVELRCDPISGHTALYWYRQSLGQGLEFLIYFQGNSAPDKSGLPSDRFSAERTGGSVSTLTIQRTQQEDSAVYLCASSGWARSSYNEQFFGPGTRLTVL.

The rearrangement uses TRBV9 and TRBJ2-5; maybe TRBD2 (7 bases). CDR1 and CDR2 from the germline V gene are SGDLS and YYNGEE. V shed 5 bases and J shed 4 bases, with 15 bases lying between them. The CDR3 runs 14 residues. CDR3 DNA: TGTGCCAGCAGTGCACAGGGAGGGAGAGAGACCCAGTACTTC. Amino acids: CASSAQGGRETQYF.

V and J are TRBV24-1 and TRBJ2-5, with D possibly TRBD2 on 5 matching bases. The germline V gene has CDR1 KGHDR and CDR2 SFDVKD. V lost 4 bases and J lost 0, with 8 bases in between. CDR3 length equals 14 residues. CDR3 nucleotide sequence: TGTGCCACCAGTGAAGCCGGGGACCAAGAGACCCAGTACTTC. It yields the protein CATSEAGDQETQYF.

The chain joins TRBV10-3 to TRBJ1-1; 9 nucleotides agree with TRBD1. V lost 10 bases and J lost 0; bases outside the gene matches: 21. CDR1 and CDR2 (germline): ENHRY, SYGVKD. The CDR3 is made up of 19 amino acids. CDR3 protein: CATTRTGASFKSMNTEAFF. The CDR3 nucleotides are TGTGCCACAACTAGGACAGGGGCTTCCTTCAAATCTATGAACACTGAAGCTTTCTTT.

The gene calls are TRBV4-1 and TRBJ1-4; D gene unclear. The CDR3 consists of 18 residues. Germline CDR1 and CDR2: MGHRA and YSYEKL. V was trimmed by 1 base and J by 0 bases, leaving 15 bases between them. CDR3 in amino acids: CASSQATSRRTTNEKLFF. The DNA of the CDR3 is TGCGCCAGCAGCCAAGCTACATCTAGGCGAACAACTAATGAAAAACTGTTTTTT.

The chain carries TRBV6-2 or TRBV6-3 and TRBJ2-3; 9 bases agree with TRBD1. Germline CDR1 MNHEY, CDR2 SVGEGT. This CDR3 is 17 amino acids long. The ends lost 0 bases at V and 3 bases at J; junction bases unmatched: 7. This CDR3 reads CASSYSKGTGRTDTQYF. DNA for the CDR3: TGTGCCAGCAGTTACTCAAAGGGGACAGGGAGGACAGATACGCAGTATTTT.

A note on this clone: Other DNA sequences in the same sample also yield this CDR3. This chain joins TRBV28 and TRBJ2-7; D might be TRBD2 (7 bases). This CDR3 has 14 amino acids. Germline CDR1 is MDHEN and CDR2 is SYDVKM. Trimming took off 11 bases at V and 5 bases at J, with 22 bases between the two ends. The chain's CDR3 is CASRGAGEGHEQYF. The CDR3 nucleotides read TGTGCCTCTCGGGGGGCGGGGGAAGGTCACGAGCAGTACTTC.

V is TRBV6-1 and J is TRBJ1-5; D gene unclear. Deletions cut 0 bases from V and 4 bases from J, with 4 bases between. Germline V gene sequence: CDR1 MNHNS, CDR2 SASEGT. CDR3 size: 13 residues. CDR3 nucleotides: TGTGCCAGCAGTGAAGCCCCTAATCAGCCCCAGCATTTT. This gives the protein CASSEAPNQPQHF.

The CDR3 DNA reads as TGTGCCAGTAGTATAGGCCGAGACAGGAACTATGGCTACACCTTC. This translates into CASSIGRDRNYGYTF. The genes are TRBV19 and TRBJ1-2; tentatively, D is TRBD1 (6 bases). Germline V gene lookup returns CDR1 LNHDA and CDR2 SQIVND (reference sequence). V lost 1 base and J lost 2, with 11 bases in between. The CDR3 extends over 15 amino acids.

In its sample, this clone was seen a few times. The same CDR3 arises from other DNA sequences in this sample as well. The rearrangement joins TRBV7-3 to TRBJ2-3; D gene unclear. Germline loops: CDR1 SGHTA, CDR2 FQGTGA. The CDR3 length is 11 residues. V lost 3 bases and J 6 bases, leaving 4 bases between the germline ends. Here the CDR3 reads CASSFGDTQYF. Written as DNA, the CDR3 is TGTGCCAGCAGCTTCGGGGATACGCAGTATTTT.